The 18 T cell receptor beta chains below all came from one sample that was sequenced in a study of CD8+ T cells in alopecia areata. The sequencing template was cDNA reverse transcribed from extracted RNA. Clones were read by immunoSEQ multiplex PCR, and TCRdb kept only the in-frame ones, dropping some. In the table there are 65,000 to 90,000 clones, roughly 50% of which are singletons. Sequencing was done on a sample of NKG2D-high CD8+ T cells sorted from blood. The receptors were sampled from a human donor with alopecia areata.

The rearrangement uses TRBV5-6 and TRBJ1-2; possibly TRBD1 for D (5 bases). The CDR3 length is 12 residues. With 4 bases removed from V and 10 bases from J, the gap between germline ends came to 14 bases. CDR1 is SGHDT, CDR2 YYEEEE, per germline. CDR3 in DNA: TGTGCCAGCAGCGGTCAGGGACCCGACTACACCTTC. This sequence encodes CASSGQGPDYTF.

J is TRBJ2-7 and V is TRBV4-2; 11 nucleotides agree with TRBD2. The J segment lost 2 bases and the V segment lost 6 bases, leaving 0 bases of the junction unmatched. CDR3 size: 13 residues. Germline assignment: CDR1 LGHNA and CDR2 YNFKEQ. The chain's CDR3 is CASSSGGAYEQYF. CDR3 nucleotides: TGTGCCAGCAGTAGCGGGGGGGCCTACGAGCAGTACTTC.

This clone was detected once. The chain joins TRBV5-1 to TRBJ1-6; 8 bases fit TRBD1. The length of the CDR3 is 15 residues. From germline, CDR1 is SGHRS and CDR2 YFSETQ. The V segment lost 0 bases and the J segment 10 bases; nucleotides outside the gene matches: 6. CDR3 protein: CASSLGRRGRSPLHF. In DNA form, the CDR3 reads TGCGCCAGCAGCTTGGGGCGCAGGGGGCGGTCACCCCTCCACTTT.

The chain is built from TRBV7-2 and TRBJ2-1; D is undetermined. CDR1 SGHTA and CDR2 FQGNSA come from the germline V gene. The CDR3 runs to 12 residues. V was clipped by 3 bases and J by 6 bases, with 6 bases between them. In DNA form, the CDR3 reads TGTGCCAGCAGCTTCAGCAGCAATGAGCAGTTCTTC. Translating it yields CASSFSSNEQFF.

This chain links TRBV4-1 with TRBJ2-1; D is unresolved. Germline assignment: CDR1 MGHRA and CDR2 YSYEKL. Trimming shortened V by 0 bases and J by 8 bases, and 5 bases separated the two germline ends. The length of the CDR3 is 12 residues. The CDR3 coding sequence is TGCGCCAGCAGCCAAGAGGAAGATGAGCAGTTCTTC. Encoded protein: CASSQEEDEQFF.

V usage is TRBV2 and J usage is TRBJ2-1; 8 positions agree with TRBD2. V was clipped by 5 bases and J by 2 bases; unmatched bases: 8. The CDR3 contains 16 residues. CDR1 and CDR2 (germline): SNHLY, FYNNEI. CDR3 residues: CASSFPGLGAYNEQFF. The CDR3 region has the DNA TGTGCCAGCAGTTTTCCGGGACTAGGGGCCTACAATGAGCAGTTCTTC.

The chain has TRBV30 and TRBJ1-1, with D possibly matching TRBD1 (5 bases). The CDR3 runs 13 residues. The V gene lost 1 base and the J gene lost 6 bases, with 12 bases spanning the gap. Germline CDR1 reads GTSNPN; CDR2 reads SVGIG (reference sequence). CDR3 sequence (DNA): TGTGCCTGGAGTGGCGGGGACCAGGCTGAAGCTTTCTTT. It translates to CAWSGGDQAEAFF.

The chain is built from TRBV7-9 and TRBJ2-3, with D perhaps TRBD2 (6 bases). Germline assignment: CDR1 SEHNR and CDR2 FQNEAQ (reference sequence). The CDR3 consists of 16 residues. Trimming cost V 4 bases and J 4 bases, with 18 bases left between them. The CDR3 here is CASSYVGLAGSDTQYF. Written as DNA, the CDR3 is TGTGCCAGCAGCTACGTGGGGTTGGCGGGATCAGATACGCAGTATTTT.

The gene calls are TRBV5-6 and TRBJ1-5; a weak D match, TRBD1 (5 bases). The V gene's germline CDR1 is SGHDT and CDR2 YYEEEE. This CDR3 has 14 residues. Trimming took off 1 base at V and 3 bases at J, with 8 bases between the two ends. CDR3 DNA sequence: TGTGCCAGCAGCTTGCCGGGGGACAATCAGCCCCAGCATTTT. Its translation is CASSLPGDNQPQHF.

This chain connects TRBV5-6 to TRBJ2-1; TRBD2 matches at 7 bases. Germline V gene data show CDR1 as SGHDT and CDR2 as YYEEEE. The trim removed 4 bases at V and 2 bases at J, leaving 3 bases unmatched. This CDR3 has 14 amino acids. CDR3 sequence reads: CASSQRGAYNEQFF. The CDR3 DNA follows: TGTGCCAGCAGCCAGCGGGGCGCCTACAATGAGCAGTTCTTC. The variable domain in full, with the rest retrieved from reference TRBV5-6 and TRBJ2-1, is DAGVTQSPTHLIKTRGQQVTLRCSPKSGHDTVSWYQQALGQGPQFIFQYYEEEERQRGNFPDRFSGHQFPNYSSELNVNALLLGDSALYLCASSQRGAYNEQFFGPGTRLTVL.

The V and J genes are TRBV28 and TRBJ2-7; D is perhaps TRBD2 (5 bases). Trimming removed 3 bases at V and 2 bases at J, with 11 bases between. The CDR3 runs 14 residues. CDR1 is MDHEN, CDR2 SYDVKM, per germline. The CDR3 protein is CASSLGSQTYEQYF. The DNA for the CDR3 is TGTGCCAGCAGTTTGGGGAGTCAGACCTACGAGCAGTACTTC.

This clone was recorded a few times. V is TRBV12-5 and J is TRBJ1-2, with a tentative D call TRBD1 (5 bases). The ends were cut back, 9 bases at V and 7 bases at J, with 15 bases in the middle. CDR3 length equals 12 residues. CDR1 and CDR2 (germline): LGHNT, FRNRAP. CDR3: CASSDGGFGYTF. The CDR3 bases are TGTGCTAGCTCGGACGGGGGTTTTGGCTACACCTTC.

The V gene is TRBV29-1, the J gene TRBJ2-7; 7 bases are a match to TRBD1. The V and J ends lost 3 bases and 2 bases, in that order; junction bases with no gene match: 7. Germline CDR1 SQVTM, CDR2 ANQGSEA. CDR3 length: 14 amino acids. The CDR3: CSVERQGVAYEQYF. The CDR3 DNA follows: TGCAGCGTTGAGCGTCAGGGGGTAGCCTACGAGCAGTACTTC.

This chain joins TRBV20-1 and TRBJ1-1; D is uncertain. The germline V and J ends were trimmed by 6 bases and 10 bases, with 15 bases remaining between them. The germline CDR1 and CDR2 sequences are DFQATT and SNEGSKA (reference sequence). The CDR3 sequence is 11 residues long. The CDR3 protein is CSAFSGVLAFF. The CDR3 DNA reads TGCAGTGCCTTTTCCGGGGTGTTAGCTTTCTTT.

CDR3 in amino acids: CASQDGYEQYF. DNA for the CDR3: TGTGCCAGCCAGGACGGCTACGAGCAGTACTTC. The chain is built from TRBV27 and TRBJ2-7; D gene ambiguous. This CDR3 region has 11 residues. Germline V lookup: CDR1 MNHEY, CDR2 SMNVEV (reference sequence). V lost 8 bases and J 3 bases, leaving 8 bases between the germline ends.

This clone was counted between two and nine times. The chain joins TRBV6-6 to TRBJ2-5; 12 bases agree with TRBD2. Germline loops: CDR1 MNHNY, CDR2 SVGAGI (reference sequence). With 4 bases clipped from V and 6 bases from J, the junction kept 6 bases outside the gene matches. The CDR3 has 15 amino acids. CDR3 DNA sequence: TGTGCCAGCAGTTCCAGGACTAGCGGGATCCAGACCCAGTACTTC. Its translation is CASSSRTSGIQTQYF.

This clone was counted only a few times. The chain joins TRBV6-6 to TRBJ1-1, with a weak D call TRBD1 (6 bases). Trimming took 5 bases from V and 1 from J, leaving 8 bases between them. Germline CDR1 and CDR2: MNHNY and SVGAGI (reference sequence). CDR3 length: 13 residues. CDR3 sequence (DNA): TGTGCCAGCAGTAAGACAGGGAACACTGAAGCTTTCTTT. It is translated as CASSKTGNTEAFF.

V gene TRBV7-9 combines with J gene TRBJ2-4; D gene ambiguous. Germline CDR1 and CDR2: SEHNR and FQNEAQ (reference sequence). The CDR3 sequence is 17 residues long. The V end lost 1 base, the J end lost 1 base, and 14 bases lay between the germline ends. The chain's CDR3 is CASSLVSTAVAKNIQYF. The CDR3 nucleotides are TGTGCCAGCAGCTTAGTATCGACGGCCGTGGCCAAAAACATTCAGTACTTC. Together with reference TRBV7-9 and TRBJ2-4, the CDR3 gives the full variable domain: DTGVSQNPRHKITKRGQNVTFRCDPISEHNRLYWYRQTLGQGPEFLTYFQNEAQLEKSRLLSDRFSAERPKGSFSTLEIQRTEQGDSAMYLCASSLVSTAVAKNIQYFGAGTRLSVL.